This T cell receptor beta chain comes out of a study of a mutant IDH1 vaccine in newly diagnosed glioma. The CDR3 sequence is 16 residues long. J was trimmed by 1 base and V by 1 base; bases with no gene match: 8. Germline V gives CDR1 GTSNPN, CDR2 SVGIG (reference sequence). The method was immunoSEQ multiplex PCR; TCRdb's version includes in-frame clones alone and lacks a portion of them. The profile shows around 120,000 clones, 80% of them singletons. In the case of this clone: Its antigen remains unidentified.

The time point was: week 11, during vaccination. Topical imiquimod was applied with each vaccine dose, which held 300 ug of mutant IDH1 20-mer peptide. The chain employs TRBV30 and TRBJ1-1; 8 positions agree with TRBD1. This sample comprised PBMCs, obtained from a glioma patient whose treatment included an IDH1 peptide vaccine. The sequence derives from a man aged 35-49 years with glioma. CDR3 region: CAWSALGQGGNTEAFF. CDR3 sequence (DNA): TGTGCCTGGAGTGCTCTCGGACAGGGAGGGAACACTGAAGCTTTCTTT.